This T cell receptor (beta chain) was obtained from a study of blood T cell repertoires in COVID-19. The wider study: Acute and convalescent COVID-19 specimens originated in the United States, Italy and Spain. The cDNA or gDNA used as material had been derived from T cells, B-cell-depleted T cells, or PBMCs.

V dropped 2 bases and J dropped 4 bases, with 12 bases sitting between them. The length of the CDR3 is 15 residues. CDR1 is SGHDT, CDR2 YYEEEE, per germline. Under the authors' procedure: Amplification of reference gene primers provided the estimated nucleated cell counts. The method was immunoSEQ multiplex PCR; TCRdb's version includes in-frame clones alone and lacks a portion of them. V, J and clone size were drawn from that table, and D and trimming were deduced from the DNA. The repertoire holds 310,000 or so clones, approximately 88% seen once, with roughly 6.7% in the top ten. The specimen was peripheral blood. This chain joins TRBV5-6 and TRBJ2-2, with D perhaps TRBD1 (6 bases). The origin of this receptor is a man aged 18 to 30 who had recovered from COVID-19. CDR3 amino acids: CASSLSPRGTGELFF. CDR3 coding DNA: TGTGCCAGCAGCTTATCCCCCAGGGGCACCGGGGAGCTGTTTTTT.